Listed here is a single T cell receptor (beta chain). Treatment specified: 19 received Ad26.COV2.S at low or high dose, single or two shots; roughly five received placebo; per-sample allocation not given. Each sample was drawn 63 days after the first injection (of vaccine or placebo). The assay was immunoSEQ multiplex PCR, and TCRdb's table has in-frame clones only and misses some. Among roughly 500,000 clones listed, 85% to 90% were seen once. This sample was taken from a study of Ad26.COV2.S vaccination and SARS-CoV-2 variants. The sequence was obtained from a person between 18 and 65 years old who received the Ad26.COV2.S COVID-19 vaccine or a placebo. The sequences come from peripheral blood, collected in a trial of Ad26.COV2.S vaccine versus placebo.

The CDR3 spells CASSATISSSPLHF. The CDR3 DNA reads as TGTGCCAGCAGCGCGACCATTAGCAGTTCACCCCTCCACTTT. The chain couples TRBV9 to TRBJ1-6, with D hard to call. The CDR3 loop spans 14 amino acids. The V gene's germline CDR1 is SGDLS and CDR2 YYNGEE. The ends were cut back, 3 bases at V and 9 bases at J, with 13 bases in the middle.